This is a list of T cell receptor beta chains from one sample in a study of T-cell memory formation after mild COVID-19. TCRdb analysed the 5' RACE reads with MiXCR anew, one entry per CDR3 protein. The table includes tens of thousands of distinct CDR3 sequences, over 15% detected once. Sequenced material: PBMCs or a T cell subset sorted from them (not recorded which). All receptors derive from an adult woman who had mild COVID-19 (a few samples of this study predate the infection). Cell type and time point are not known. Each CDR3 is given with its conserved first and last residue. The D gene is left open where the match is weak. Rows give clone size only sometimes, using once, few, many, or a class for an expanded clone.

v_gene	d_gene	j_gene	len	abundance	CDR3nt	CDR3aa
TRBV29-1	.	TRBJ2-3	14	.	TGCAGCGTAGCCGGGACTCCCAACACAGATACGCAGTATTTT	CSVAGTPNTDTQYF
TRBV20-1	TRBD2	TRBJ2-5	14	.	TGCAGTGCTAGTAATAGCGGGAGGGTCGAGACCCAGTACTTC	CSASNSGRVETQYF
TRBV4-2	.	TRBJ1-1	15	.	TGTGCCAGCAGCCAAACTCCGGGCGCGAGGGGTGAAGCTTTCTTT	CASSQTPGARGEAFF
TRBV7-9	.	TRBJ2-6	17	few	TGTGCCAGCAGCTTAGACTCGGCAGTCTCTGGGGCCAACGTCCTGACTTTC	CASSLDSAVSGANVLTF
TRBV4-1	.	TRBJ1-2	15	.	TGCGCCAGCAGCCACCAAGCGGCCAGCGGGAACGACTACACCTTC	CASSHQAASGNDYTF
TRBV5-1	TRBD2	TRBJ2-7	17	few	TGCGCCATTTCAACGGTGGTAGCGGGATCACAGACCTACGAGCAGTACTTC	CAISTVVAGSQTYEQYF
TRBV29-1	.	TRBJ2-5	15	.	TGCAGCGTCGGCACCCCGGGACAACGAGTAGAGACCCAGTACTTC	CSVGTPGQRVETQYF
TRBV12-3/TRBV12-4	TRBD1	TRBJ2-5	15	.	TGTGCCAGCAGGGAATCGGGACAGGGGACGGAGACCCAGTACTTC	CASRESGQGTETQYF
TRBV10-2	.	TRBJ2-2	14	few	TGCGCCAGCGAAGGGCATGGGAACACCGGGGAGCTGTTTTTT	CASEGHGNTGELFF
TRBV20-1	TRBD2	TRBJ2-7	14	.	TGCAGTGCTAGAGGCGGGGGGGCCTCCTACGAGCAGTACTTC	CSARGGGASYEQYF
TRBV10-3	TRBD2	TRBJ2-1	16	.	TGTGCCATCAGCCCAGCGGGACTAGCGAAGAACAATGAGCAGTTCTTC	CAISPAGLAKNNEQFF
TRBV7-9	TRBD1	TRBJ2-7	16	few	TGTGCCAGCAGCTCACAGGGGGCAGACCCATTCTACGAGCAGTACTTC	CASSSQGADPFYEQYF
TRBV6-5	TRBD1	TRBJ2-1	16	few	TGTGCCAGCAGTTACTCCAACAGGGGACCCTACAATGAGCAGTTCTTC	CASSYSNRGPYNEQFF
TRBV6-5	TRBD1	TRBJ1-2	13	.	TGTGCCAGCAGTACTACAGGGGGCGATGGCTACACCTTC	CASSTTGGDGYTF
TRBV29-1	.	TRBJ2-7	14	.	TGCAGCGTTGTAGCTAGGACTTACACCTACGAGCAGTACTTC	CSVVARTYTYEQYF
TRBV7-9	TRBD1	TRBJ2-7	14	once	TGTGCCAGCAGCTTAGCCGACAGGGCCTACGAGCAGTACTTC	CASSLADRAYEQYF
TRBV7-3	.	TRBJ2-1	15	few	TGTGCCAGCAGCCCAGAGGGGGGGGCTAGGAATGAGCAGTTCTTC	CASSPEGGARNEQFF
TRBV4-1	TRBD1	TRBJ1-4	15	.	TGCGCCAGCAGCTTACGGACAGGGGGCCTTGAAAAACTGTTTTTT	CASSLRTGGLEKLFF
TRBV5-1	TRBD1	TRBJ2-7	14	many	TGCGCCAGCAGCCCCGGGACAGGGCGGAACGAGCAGTACTTC	CASSPGTGRNEQYF
TRBV4-1	TRBD1	TRBJ2-5	15	few	TGCGCCAGCAGCCCGGGACAGGGAAGTAGAGAGACCCAGTACTTC	CASSPGQGSRETQYF
TRBV20-1	.	TRBJ2-3	14	.	TGCAGTGCTAGGGGAGAAGGTGGCACAGATACGCAGTATTTT	CSARGEGGTDTQYF
TRBV20-1	TRBD1	TRBJ1-1	13	few	TGCAGTGCAAAGGGGGCACAGAGGGCTGAAGCTTTCTTT	CSAKGAQRAEAFF
TRBV20-1	.	TRBJ2-1	15	.	TGCAGTGCTAGTTCCAGCGGACGTAGTAGGAATGAGCAGTTCTTC	CSASSSGRSRNEQFF
TRBV6-1	TRBD1	TRBJ2-7	13	few	TGTGCTACGCCGGGACAGGGTTCCTACGAGCAGTACTTC	CATPGQGSYEQYF
TRBV29-1	.	TRBJ2-7	15	many	TGCAGCGTTGAATTGAGTGGGGGCCAATTCTACGAGCAGTACTTC	CSVELSGGQFYEQYF
TRBV7-9	.	TRBJ2-5	13	.	TGTGCCAGCAGCCCCAGCATCCAAGAGACCCAGTACTTC	CASSPSIQETQYF
TRBV5-1	.	TRBJ2-7	16	.	TGCGCCAGCAGCTTGGGGCCCGGGACACTTCCTTACGAGCAGTACTTC	CASSLGPGTLPYEQYF
TRBV11-3	.	TRBJ2-7	12	.	TGTGCCAGCAGCTTTGAACCTTCTGAGCAGTACTTC	CASSFEPSEQYF
TRBV27	.	TRBJ2-7	14	.	TGTGCCAGCGCTCGGGATTATGGGTCCTACGAGCAGTACTTC	CASARDYGSYEQYF